A single T cell receptor (beta chain) is shown here with its context. This clone appeared a single time. Its binding antigen is unknown. No base quality values were provided; no much bigger clone lies one nucleotide off. Trimming removed 5 bases from V and 5 bases from J; the gene matches leave 6 bases unexplained. Counted from cysteine to phenylalanine, this CDR3 has 14 amino acids. Kept here is only the CDR3 DNA, which spans 42 bases and is read in frame from base 1. Taken from the germline V gene (reference sequence), the CDR1 and CDR2 loops are SEHNR and FQNEAQ. This entry is derived from a study of blood T cell repertoires in COVID-19 (dated by TCRdb to the early 2020s). Turning to the overall study: For ImmuneRACE Cohort 3, a participant was defined as recovered based on two consecutive negative NP/OP PCR tests, clearance by a healthcare professional, or resolution of symptoms. The collaborator samples originated in the United States, Italy and Spain and spanned the acute and convalescent phases of COVID-19. The prospective study material was composed of cDNA or gDNA derived from T cells, B-cell-depleted T cells, or PBMCs. Subjects who had been exposed to COVID-19, were actively infected with it, or had recovered from it provided the deeply sampled blood TCRbeta repertoires that made up the dataset. The repertoires were released in a freely available public database intended as a resource for research on the immune response to SARS-CoV-2. The samples were drawn from two sources: the first 160 participants of the ongoing ImmuneRACE study, and 950 to 1,500 subjects contributed by 6 global collaborators. A de-identified subject ID, COVID-19 status, age in years and sex were almost always included in the sample metadata. Where available, HLA class I and class II types were obtained from metadata supplied by the sample provider rather than from assay-based typing. Overall results and qualifications from the work: The quantity of clinical and demographic metadata differed by source and by participant and was supplied without curation.

Participants in the prospective study were enrolled through a virtual design, were aged 18 to 89 years, and lived in roughly 24 United States geographic areas. In the prospective study, participants were assigned to cohorts based on the clinical history participants reported in a screening survey and a study questionnaire. Mobile phlebotomists in the prospective study collected whole blood, serum and a nasopharyngeal or oropharyngeal swab from every participant. Additional blood draws and questionnaires over an approximately 2-month period could optionally be provided by prospective study participants. Blood samples from the prospective study were shipped frozen or at room temperature prior to DNA extraction. TCRbeta CDR3 regions were amplified from genomic DNA by means of the immunoSEQ Assay, a bias-controlled multiplex PCR. Concerning the study's data processing: Within the assay, amplification of reference gene primers was used to estimate how many nucleated cells each sample contained. To quantify the absolute abundance of each unique TCRbeta CDR3 rearrangement, sequence reads were collapsed and filtered. For each sample, productive Simpson clonality was calculated by taking the square root of Simpson's diversity index across productive rearrangements. Imported from immuneACCESS, the table was reduced by TCRdb to in-frame sequences with V and J called. These copies leave out some clones; in studies compared against another copy, an unresolved V gene accounts for under half, and the cause of the remainder is not known. V and J calls and clone size follow that table, whereas D and trimming were derived from the DNA. This sample holds under 150,000 clones; nearly 85% were observed only once. Clones ranked in the top ten supply roughly 4% of the sample.

The specimen sequenced was PBMCs or T cells enriched from blood (not recorded which). The sequence came from a man aged 50-59 years in a cohort exposed to, infected with or recovered from COVID-19 (not recorded which). The chain links TRBV7-9 with TRBJ2-1, with 7 middle bases fitting TRBD1. In nucleotide form, the sequence is TGTGCCAGCAGCCCCCCCGGGACAGACAATGAGCAGTTCTTC. Translated, it reads CASSPPGTDNEQFF.